The T cell receptor (beta chain) described here comes from a study of T cells in women clearing cervical HPV infection. Concerning this clone itself: The CDR3 end lies 3 residues beyond the end of the read and is filled in from the germline J gene.

Clones were sequenced by immunoSEQ multiplex PCR, and TCRdb holds only the in-frame ones, with some missing. The sample totals about 22,000 clones. The CDR3 spans 14 residues. Per germline, CDR1 DFQATT and CDR2 SNEGSKA (reference sequence). Unmatched junction bases numbered 10, after V lost 5 bases and J lost 5 bases. The chain carries TRBV20-1 and TRBJ1-1; the match to TRBD1 covers 8 bases. This TCR was recovered from a woman aged 18-70 years with a cervical HPV16 infection that either progressed to CIN3+ or cleared (not recorded which). The sample comprised blood buffy coat. The CDR3: CSAPTGAAWTEAFF. The covered CDR3 bases are TGCAGTGCTCCGACAGGGGCGGCGTGGACTGAA.